The 6 T cell receptor beta chains presented below share a single source sample, sequenced in a study of T cell repertoires in aging, cancer and after chemotherapy. Amplification of TCR beta used genomic DNA extracted from peripheral blood. TRB rearrangements spanning V, D and J were amplified using mixed TRB-A/B primers. From the multiplex PCR reads, TCRdb called clonotypes with MiXCR, one entry per CDR3 protein. The profile covers about 2,000 distinct CDR3 sequences, with roughly 19% appearing a single time and around 5.5% taken by the ten largest. Material for sequencing was blood. The source is a human donor with a solid tumor.

By share, this clonotype ranks as large (0.1 to 1%). The rearrangement links TRBV7-2 to TRBJ1-6; D unclear. The germline V gene has CDR1 SGHTA and CDR2 FQGNSA. The CDR3 has 16 residues. V dropped 2 bases and J dropped 9 bases, with 17 bases sitting between them. CDR3 sequence (DNA): TGTGCCAGCAGCTTACCTGCGGGAATAAAAGCTTCACCCCTCCACTTT. Its translation is CASSLPAGIKASPLHF.

This clonotype was seen a handful of times. V is TRBV2 and J is TRBJ1-2; TRBD1 might be the D (5 bases). With 8 bases removed from V and 3 bases from J, the gap between germline ends came to 16 bases. This CDR3 spans 14 amino acids. CDR1 and CDR2 from the germline V gene are SNHLY and FYNNEI. This CDR3 is CASYKWDGDYGYTF. CDR3 nucleotide sequence: TGTGCCAGCTATAAGTGGGACGGCGACTATGGCTACACCTTC. Drawing the rest from reference TRBV2 and TRBJ1-2, the complete variable domain is EPEVTQTPSHQVTQMGQEVILRCVPISNHLYFYWYRQILGQKVEFLVSFYNNEISEKSEIFDDQFSVERPDGSNFTLKIRSTKLEDSAMYFCASYKWDGDYGYTFGSGTRLTVV.

By share of the sample, this clonotype is large. The chain carries TRBV6-5 and TRBJ2-7; D tentatively fits TRBD1 or TRBD2 (6 bases each). Germline values: CDR1 MNHEY, CDR2 SVGAGI. There are 12 residues in the CDR3. The V end was cut by 5 bases, the J end by 2 bases, with 7 bases between. As DNA, the CDR3 is TGTGCCAGCAGTGGGGGGCCCTACGAGCAGTACTTC. Its protein is CASSGGPYEQYF.

V usage is TRBV12-3 or TRBV12-4 and J usage is TRBJ2-7; TRBD2 agrees at 8 bases. The CDR3 spans 14 residues. The J segment lost 3 bases and the V segment lost 6 bases, leaving 7 bases of the junction unmatched. The DNA of the CDR3 is TGTGCCAGCAGCCCCCCCGGGGGGGGCTACGAGCAGTACTTC. It is translated as CASSPPGGGYEQYF.

For this clonotype: A much larger clone is a single base away; this may be a read error. V is TRBV7-3 and J is TRBJ2-3, with D tentatively TRBD2 (6 bases). Germline lookup yields CDR1 SGHTA and CDR2 FQGTGA. V was shortened by 5 bases and J by 1 base, with 16 bases between the two germline ends. The CDR3 loop spans 16 amino acids. The chain's CDR3 is CASSNSGDGRTDTQYF. DNA for the CDR3: TGTGCCAGCAGCAACTCGGGAGACGGCCGCACAGATACGCAGTATTTT.

By share, this clonotype counts as large. This chain joins TRBV27 and TRBJ2-6, with a possible D match to TRBD1 (6 bases). V gave up 10 bases and J gave up 0 bases, with 10 bases separating them. The CDR3 spans 14 residues. Germline V lookup: CDR1 MNHEY, CDR2 SMNVEV (reference sequence). The CDR3 DNA reads as TGTGCCACATCACAGGGCTCTGGGGCCAACGTCCTGACTTTC. Translation: CATSQGSGANVLTF. Together with reference TRBV27 and TRBJ2-6, the CDR3 gives the full variable domain: EAQVTQNPRYLITVTGKKLTVTCSQNMNHEYMSWYRQDPGLGLRQIYYSMNVEVTDKGDVPEGYKVSRKEKRNFPLILESPSPNQTSLYFCATSQGSGANVLTFGAGSRLTVL.